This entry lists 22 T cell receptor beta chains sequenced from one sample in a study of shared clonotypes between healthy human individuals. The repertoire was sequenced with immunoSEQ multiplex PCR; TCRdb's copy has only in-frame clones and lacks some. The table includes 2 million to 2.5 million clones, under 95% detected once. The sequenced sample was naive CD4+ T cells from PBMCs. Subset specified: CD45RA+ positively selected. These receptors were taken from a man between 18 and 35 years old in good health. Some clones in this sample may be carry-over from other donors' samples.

The CDR3 region is CARSLPRQGSQPQHF. Written as DNA, the CDR3 is TGTGCCAGAAGCTTACCACGGCAGGGAAGTCAGCCCCAGCATTTT. V and J are TRBV5-3 and TRBJ1-5; the D gene is possibly TRBD1 (5 bases). TRBV5-3 is labeled an ORF, and its function is uncertain. Trimming shortened V by 2 bases and J by 6 bases, and 15 bases separated the two germline ends. CDR3 length: 15 amino acids.

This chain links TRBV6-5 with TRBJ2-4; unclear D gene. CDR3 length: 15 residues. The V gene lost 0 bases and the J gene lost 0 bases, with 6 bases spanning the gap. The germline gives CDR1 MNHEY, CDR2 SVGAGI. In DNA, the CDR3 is TGTGCCAGCAGTTACTCGAGGTTAGCCAAAAACATTCAGTACTTC. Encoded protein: CASSYSRLAKNIQYF.

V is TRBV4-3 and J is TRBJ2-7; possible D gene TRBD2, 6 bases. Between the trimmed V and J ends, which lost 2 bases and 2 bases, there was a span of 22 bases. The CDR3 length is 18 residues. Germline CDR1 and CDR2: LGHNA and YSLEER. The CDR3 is CASSQRWGSGPLAYEQYF. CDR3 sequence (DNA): TGCGCCAGCAGCCAAAGGTGGGGTAGCGGACCTCTCGCCTACGAGCAGTACTTC.

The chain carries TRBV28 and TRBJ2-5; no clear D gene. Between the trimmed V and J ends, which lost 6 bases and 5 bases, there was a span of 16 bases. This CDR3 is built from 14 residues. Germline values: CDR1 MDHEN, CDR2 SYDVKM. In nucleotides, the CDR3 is TGTGCCAGCAGCCCCAAAGCGCTTAAGGAGACCCAGTACTTC. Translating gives CASSPKALKETQYF. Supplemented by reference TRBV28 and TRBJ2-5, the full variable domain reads DVKVTQSSRYLVKRTGEKVFLECVQDMDHENMFWYRQDPGLGLRLIYFSYDVKMKEKGDIPEGYSVSREKKERFSLILESASTNQTSMYLCASSPKALKETQYFGPGTRLLVL.

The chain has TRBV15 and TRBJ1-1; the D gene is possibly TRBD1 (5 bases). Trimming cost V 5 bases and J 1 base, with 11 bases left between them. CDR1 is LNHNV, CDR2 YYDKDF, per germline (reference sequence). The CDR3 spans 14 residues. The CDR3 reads CATSGGPRNTEAFF. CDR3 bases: TGTGCCACCAGCGGGGGACCGAGGAACACTGAAGCTTTCTTT.

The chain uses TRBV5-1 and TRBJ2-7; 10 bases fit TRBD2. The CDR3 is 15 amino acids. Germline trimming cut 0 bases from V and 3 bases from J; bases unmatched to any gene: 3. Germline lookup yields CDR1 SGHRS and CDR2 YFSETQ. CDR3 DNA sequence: TGCGCCAGCAGCTTGGGGACTAGCGGACGCTACGAGCAGTACTTC. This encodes CASSLGTSGRYEQYF.

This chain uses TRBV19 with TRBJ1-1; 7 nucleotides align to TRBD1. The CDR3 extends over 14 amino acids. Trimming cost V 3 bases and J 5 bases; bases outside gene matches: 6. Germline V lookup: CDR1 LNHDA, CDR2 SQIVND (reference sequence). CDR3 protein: CASSIYRGETEAFF. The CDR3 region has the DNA TGTGCCAGTAGTATCTACAGGGGAGAAACTGAAGCTTTCTTT.

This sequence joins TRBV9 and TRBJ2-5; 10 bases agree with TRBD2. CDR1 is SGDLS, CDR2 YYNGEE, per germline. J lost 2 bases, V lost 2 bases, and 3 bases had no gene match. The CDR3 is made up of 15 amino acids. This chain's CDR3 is CASSVRAGGQETQYF. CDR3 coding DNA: TGTGCCAGCAGCGTCCGAGCGGGAGGGCAAGAGACCCAGTACTTC.

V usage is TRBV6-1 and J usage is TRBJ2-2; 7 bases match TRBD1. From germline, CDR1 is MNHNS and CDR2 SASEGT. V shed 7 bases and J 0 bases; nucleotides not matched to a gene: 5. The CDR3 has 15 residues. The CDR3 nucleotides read TGTGCCAGCACCCGACAGGGAGCGAACACCGGGGAGCTGTTTTTT. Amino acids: CASTRQGANTGELFF.

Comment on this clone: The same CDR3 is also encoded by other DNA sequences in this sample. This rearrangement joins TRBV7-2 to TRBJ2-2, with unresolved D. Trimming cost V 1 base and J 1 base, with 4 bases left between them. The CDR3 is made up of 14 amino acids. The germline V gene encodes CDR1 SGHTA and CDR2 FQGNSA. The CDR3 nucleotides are TGTGCCAGCAGCTTAGGGCGGAACACCGGGGAGCTGTTTTTT. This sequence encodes CASSLGRNTGELFF.

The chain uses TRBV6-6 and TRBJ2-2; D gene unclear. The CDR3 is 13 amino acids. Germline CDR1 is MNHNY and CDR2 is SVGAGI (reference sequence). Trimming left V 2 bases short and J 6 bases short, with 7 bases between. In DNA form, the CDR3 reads TGTGCCAGCAGTTACCCCCTGCCCGGGGAGCTGTTTTTT. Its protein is CASSYPLPGELFF.

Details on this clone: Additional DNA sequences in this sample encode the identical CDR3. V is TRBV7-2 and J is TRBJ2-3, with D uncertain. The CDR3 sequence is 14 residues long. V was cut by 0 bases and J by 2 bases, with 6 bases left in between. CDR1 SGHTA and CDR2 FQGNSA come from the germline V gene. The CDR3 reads CASSLAGATDTQYF. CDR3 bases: TGTGCCAGCAGCTTAGCAGGAGCCACAGATACGCAGTATTTT.

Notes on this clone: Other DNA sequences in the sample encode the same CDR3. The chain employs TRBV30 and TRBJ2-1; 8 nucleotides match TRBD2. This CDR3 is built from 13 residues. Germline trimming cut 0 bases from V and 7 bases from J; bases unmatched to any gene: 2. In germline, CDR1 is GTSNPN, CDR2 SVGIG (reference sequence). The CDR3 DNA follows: TGTGCCTGGAGTGTACGGGGGGGGAATGAGCAGTTCTTC. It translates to CAWSVRGGNEQFF.

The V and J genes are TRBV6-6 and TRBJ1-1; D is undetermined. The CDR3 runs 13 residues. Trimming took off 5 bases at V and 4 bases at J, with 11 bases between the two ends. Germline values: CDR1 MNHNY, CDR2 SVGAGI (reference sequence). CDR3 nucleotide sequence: TGTGCCAGCAGTAAAACCCCGGGCACTGAAGCTTTCTTT. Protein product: CASSKTPGTEAFF.

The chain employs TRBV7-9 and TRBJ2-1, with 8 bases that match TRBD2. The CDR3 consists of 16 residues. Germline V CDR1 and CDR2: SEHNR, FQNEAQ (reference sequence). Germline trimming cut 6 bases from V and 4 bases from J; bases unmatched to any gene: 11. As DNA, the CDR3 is TGTGCCAGCAGTACGGGGGGACTAGTGTGGTACAATGAGCAGTTCTTC. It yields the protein CASSTGGLVWYNEQFF.

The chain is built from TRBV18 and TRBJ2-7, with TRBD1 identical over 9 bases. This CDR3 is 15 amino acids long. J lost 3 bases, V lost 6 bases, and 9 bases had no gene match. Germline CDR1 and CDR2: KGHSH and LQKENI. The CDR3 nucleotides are TGTGCCAGCTCCCAGGGAGGGACAGGGAACTACGAGCAGTACTTC. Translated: CASSQGGTGNYEQYF.

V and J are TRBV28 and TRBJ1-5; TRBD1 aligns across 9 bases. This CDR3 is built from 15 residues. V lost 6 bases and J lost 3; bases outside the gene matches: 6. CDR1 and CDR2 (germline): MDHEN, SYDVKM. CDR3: CASSQWDRANQPQHF. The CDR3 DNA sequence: TGTGCCAGCAGCCAATGGGACAGGGCCAATCAGCCCCAGCATTTT. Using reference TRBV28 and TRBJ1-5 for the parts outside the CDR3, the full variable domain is DVKVTQSSRYLVKRTGEKVFLECVQDMDHENMFWYRQDPGLGLRLIYFSYDVKMKEKGDIPEGYSVSREKKERFSLILESASTNQTSMYLCASSQWDRANQPQHFGDGTRLSIL.

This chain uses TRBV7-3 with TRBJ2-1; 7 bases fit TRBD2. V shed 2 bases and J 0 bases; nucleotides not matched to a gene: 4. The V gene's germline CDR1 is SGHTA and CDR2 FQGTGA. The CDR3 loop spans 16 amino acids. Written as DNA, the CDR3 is TGTGCCAGCAGCTTATCGAGCGGGACCTCCTACAATGAGCAGTTCTTC. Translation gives CASSLSSGTSYNEQFF.

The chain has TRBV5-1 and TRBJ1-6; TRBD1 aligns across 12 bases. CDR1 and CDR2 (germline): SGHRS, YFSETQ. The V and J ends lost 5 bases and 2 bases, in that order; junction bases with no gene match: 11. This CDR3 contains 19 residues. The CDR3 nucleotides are TGCGCCAGCAGGCGATCCGGGACAGGGGGCAATACCTATAATTCACCCCTCCACTTT. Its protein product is CASRRSGTGGNTYNSPLHF.

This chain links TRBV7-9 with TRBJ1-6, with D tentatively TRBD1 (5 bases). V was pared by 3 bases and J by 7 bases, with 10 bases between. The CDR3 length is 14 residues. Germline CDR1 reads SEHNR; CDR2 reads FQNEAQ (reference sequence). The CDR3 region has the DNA TGTGCCAGCAGCTTGGACCCAGGGAATTCACCCCTCCACTTT. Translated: CASSLDPGNSPLHF.

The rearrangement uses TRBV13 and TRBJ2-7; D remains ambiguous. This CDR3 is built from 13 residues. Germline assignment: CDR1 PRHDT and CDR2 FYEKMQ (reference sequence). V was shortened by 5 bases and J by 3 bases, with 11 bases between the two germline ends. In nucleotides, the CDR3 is TGTGCCAGCAGCAGCTACGACGGCTACGAGCAGTACTTC. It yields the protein CASSSYDGYEQYF.

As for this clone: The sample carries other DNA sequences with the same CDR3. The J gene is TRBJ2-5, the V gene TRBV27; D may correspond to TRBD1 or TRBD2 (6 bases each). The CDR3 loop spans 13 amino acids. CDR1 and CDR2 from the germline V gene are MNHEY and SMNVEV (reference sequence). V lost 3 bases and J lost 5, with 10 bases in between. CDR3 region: CASSFRGGETQYF. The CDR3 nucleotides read TGTGCCAGCAGTTTTCGAGGGGGGGAGACCCAGTACTTC.